This T cell receptor (beta chain) emerged from a study of T-cell reconstitution after alpha-beta-depleted transplantation in children. V lost 0 bases to trimming and J lost 1 base, with 12 bases between them. The CDR3 is made up of 15 amino acids. Germline V lookup: CDR1 DFQATT, CDR2 SNEGSKA (reference sequence). TCRbeta library construction was performed incorporating unique molecular identifiers. TCRdb used MiXCR to reprocess the PCR reads, holding one entry per CDR3 protein. Of 640,000 or so distinct CDR3 sequences listed, roughly 17% were seen once; the top ten hold about 1.1%. This clonotype was recorded a few times.

The sample in question was PBMCs from the stem cell graft donor, obtained from the stem cell graft. This receptor was identified in a human donor who donated a stem cell graft to a child with acute myeloid leukemia. The J gene is TRBJ1-1, the V gene TRBV20-1; D unresolved. The CDR3 protein is CSARDPGLWNTEAFF. CDR3 sequence (DNA): TGCAGTGCTAGAGATCCCGGTTTATGGAACACTGAAGCTTTCTTT.